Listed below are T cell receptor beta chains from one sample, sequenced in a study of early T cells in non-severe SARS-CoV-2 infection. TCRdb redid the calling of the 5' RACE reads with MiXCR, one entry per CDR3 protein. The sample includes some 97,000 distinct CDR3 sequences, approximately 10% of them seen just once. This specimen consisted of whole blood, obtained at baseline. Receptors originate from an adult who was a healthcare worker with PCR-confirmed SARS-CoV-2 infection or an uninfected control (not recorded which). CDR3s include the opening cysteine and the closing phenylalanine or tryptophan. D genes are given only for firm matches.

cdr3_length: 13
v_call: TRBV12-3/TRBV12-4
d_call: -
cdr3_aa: CASSLGLNTEAFF

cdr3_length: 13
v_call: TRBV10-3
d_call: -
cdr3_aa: CAISESGTDTQYF

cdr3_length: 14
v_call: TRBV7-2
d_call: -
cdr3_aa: CASSLVRSYNEQFF

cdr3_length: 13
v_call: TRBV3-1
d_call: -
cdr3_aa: CASSGPRGYEQYF

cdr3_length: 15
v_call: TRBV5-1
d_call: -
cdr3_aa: CASSLSAGAGNTIYF

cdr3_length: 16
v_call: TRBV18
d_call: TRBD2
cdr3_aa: CASSKPGLAGHNEQFF

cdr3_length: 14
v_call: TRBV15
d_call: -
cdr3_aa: CATSRDREGHEQFF

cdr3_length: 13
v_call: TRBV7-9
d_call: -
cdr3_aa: CASSLQDSYEQYF

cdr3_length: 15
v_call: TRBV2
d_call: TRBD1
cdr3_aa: CASLGTGAMMTEAFF

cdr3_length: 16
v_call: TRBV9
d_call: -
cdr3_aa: CASSVGHRGGRNEQFF

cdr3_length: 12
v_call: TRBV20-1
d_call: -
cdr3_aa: CSARSPNRGYTF

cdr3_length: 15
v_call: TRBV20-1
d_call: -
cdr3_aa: CSARGDTVAKNIQYF

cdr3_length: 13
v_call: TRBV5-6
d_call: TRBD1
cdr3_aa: CASSKQGVMPQHF

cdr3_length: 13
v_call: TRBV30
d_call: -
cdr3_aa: CAWSAQTNTEAFF

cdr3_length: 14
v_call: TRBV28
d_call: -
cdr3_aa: CASRIGQMNTEAFF

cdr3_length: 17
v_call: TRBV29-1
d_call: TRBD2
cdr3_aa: CSVGGLAGLNGPYEQYF

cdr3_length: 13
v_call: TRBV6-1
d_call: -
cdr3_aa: CASSDWSNQPQHF

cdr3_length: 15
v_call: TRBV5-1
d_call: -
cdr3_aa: CASSPDGDPQNEQFF

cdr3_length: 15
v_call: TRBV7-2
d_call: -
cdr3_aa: CASSFDRNSYNEQFF

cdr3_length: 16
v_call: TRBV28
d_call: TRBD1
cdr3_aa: CASSSRQGTYNSPLHF